One sample yielded the 21 T cell receptor beta chains listed below, sequenced in a study of blood T cell repertoires in COVID-19. The repertoire was sequenced with immunoSEQ multiplex PCR; TCRdb's copy has only in-frame clones and lacks some. The sample holds over 70,000 clones, 65% to 85% seen once. Sample: peripheral blood. Receptors originate from a man aged 70 or older with active or convalescent COVID-19.

V and J are TRBV19 and TRBJ1-4, with unresolved D. This CDR3 spans 13 amino acids. Germline loops: CDR1 LNHDA, CDR2 SQIVND (reference sequence). V was trimmed by 3 bases and J by 8 bases, leaving 10 bases between them. This CDR3 reads CASSIGRGEKLFF. CDR3 coding DNA: TGTGCCAGTAGTATCGGTAGAGGCGAAAAACTGTTTTTT.

This clone appeared a few times. V and J are TRBV28 and TRBJ2-7; 8 bases agree with TRBD2. This CDR3 comprises 14 residues. Germline assignment: CDR1 MDHEN and CDR2 SYDVKM. Trimming removed 11 bases from V and 2 bases from J; junction bases left unmatched: 11. CDR3 in DNA: TGTGCCGGGCGGGGTAGCGGGGTCCCCTACGAGCAGTACTTC. Protein sequence: CAGRGSGVPYEQYF. Complete variable domain (other parts from reference TRBV28 and TRBJ2-7): DVKVTQSSRYLVKRTGEKVFLECVQDMDHENMFWYRQDPGLGLRLIYFSYDVKMKEKGDIPEGYSVSREKKERFSLILESASTNQTSMYLCAGRGSGVPYEQYFGPGTRLTVT.

This clone qualifies as medium-sized. This chain connects TRBV11-2 to TRBJ1-1; tentatively, D is TRBD1 (6 bases). V lost 1 base, J lost 6 bases, and 9 bases lay in between. The CDR3 has 13 amino acids. CDR1 SGHAT and CDR2 FQNNGV come from the germline V gene. The CDR3 is CASSLGGGSEAFF. The CDR3 region has the DNA TGTGCCAGCAGCTTAGGAGGGGGATCTGAAGCTTTCTTT.

This chain connects TRBV6-5 to TRBJ1-5; D not certain. Germline V gives CDR1 MNHEY, CDR2 SVGAGI. This CDR3 is 13 amino acids long. V was cut by 9 bases and J by 4 bases, with 13 bases left in between. In nucleotides, the CDR3 is TGTGCCAGTAGGAGGGCCAATAATCAGCCCCAGCATTTT. Residues: CASRRANNQPQHF.

The chain is built from TRBV6-5 and TRBJ1-2; 7 positions match TRBD1. The CDR3 extends over 15 amino acids. The germline V gene has CDR1 MNHEY and CDR2 SVGAGI. V lost 2 bases and J lost 5; bases outside the gene matches: 8. The CDR3 DNA is TGTGCCAGCAGTTACGGACGGGACAGATCATATGGCTACACCTTC. Amino acid sequence: CASSYGRDRSYGYTF.

V usage is TRBV7-9 and J usage is TRBJ2-5, with 12 bases matching TRBD2. Looked up from germline, CDR1 is SEHNR and CDR2 is FQNEAQ (reference sequence). The CDR3 contains 14 residues. The J segment lost 5 bases and the V segment lost 5 bases, leaving 3 bases of the junction unmatched. The CDR3 here is CASSPSGGGETQYF. In DNA form, the CDR3 reads TGTGCCAGCAGCCCTAGCGGGGGGGGCGAGACCCAGTACTTC.

The genes are TRBV28 and TRBJ1-6; D ambiguous. The CDR3 runs 14 residues. V lost 7 bases and J 6 bases, leaving 13 bases between the germline ends. Germline V gene data show CDR1 as MDHEN and CDR2 as SYDVKM. This chain's CDR3 is CASNPYLANSPLHF. The CDR3 DNA reads as TGTGCCAGCAACCCCTACCTCGCTAATTCACCCCTCCACTTT.

This clone was observed a handful of times. V and J are TRBV2 and TRBJ2-7; 7 bases fit TRBD2. J was trimmed by 5 bases and V by 6 bases; bases with no gene match: 10. The germline gives CDR1 SNHLY, CDR2 FYNNEI. This CDR3 region has 14 residues. The CDR3 DNA sequence: TGTGCCAGCAGGGGAGGGTCAACTTTCGACGAGCAGTACTTC. It is translated as CASRGGSTFDEQYF.

This clone was detected a few times. This chain joins TRBV19 and TRBJ1-5; D perhaps matches TRBD1 (6 bases). The CDR3 totals 16 residues. Trimming took off 6 bases at V and 3 bases at J, with 18 bases between the two ends. Germline V gene data show CDR1 as LNHDA and CDR2 as SQIVND (reference sequence). The CDR3 loop is CASSPSLTGFNQPQHF. DNA of the CDR3: TGTGCCAGTAGCCCTAGTTTAACAGGGTTCAATCAGCCCCAGCATTTT.

The J gene is TRBJ2-5, the V gene TRBV6-6; D uncertain. V was pared by 7 bases and J by 4 bases, with 4 bases between. Per the germline V gene, CDR1 is MNHNY and CDR2 is SVGAGI (reference sequence). This CDR3 comprises 10 residues. The CDR3 is CASTLETQYF. CDR3 in DNA: TGTGCCAGCACCTTAGAGACCCAGTACTTC.

This chain links TRBV21-1 with TRBJ1-4; whether TRBD1, the table's D call, matches the DNA was not checked. TRBV21-1 is classified as a pseudogene. The CDR3 is 16 residues long. The CDR3: CASSKESDKRGFKLFF. The CDR3 DNA is TGTGCCAGCAGCAAAGAGAGTGACAAAAGGGGGTTCAAACTGTTTTTT.

The rearrangement joins TRBV2 to TRBJ1-6, with a tentative D call TRBD1 (5 bases). The germline V gene encodes CDR1 SNHLY and CDR2 FYNNEI. The V and J ends lost 4 bases and 6 bases respectively, with 10 bases between them. There are 14 residues in the CDR3. The CDR3 DNA reads TGTGCCAGCAGTGGCCAGGGCCCTAATTCACCCCTCCACTTT. This sequence encodes CASSGQGPNSPLHF.

The chain employs TRBV19 and TRBJ1-3; D might be TRBD1 (5 bases). The CDR3 runs 13 residues. The germline CDR1 and CDR2 sequences are LNHDA and SQIVND (reference sequence). The V gene lost 6 bases and the J gene lost 3 bases, with 9 bases spanning the gap. The CDR3 DNA reads TGTGCCAGTAGCTTCGACAGTGGAAACACCATATATTTT. Protein sequence: CASSFDSGNTIYF.

This chain links TRBV7-2 with TRBJ1-1; 7 bases align to TRBD1. This CDR3 region has 12 residues. Germline V gene lookup returns CDR1 SGHTA and CDR2 FQGNSA. V shed 5 bases and J 11 bases; nucleotides not matched to a gene: 8. CDR3 sequence reads: CASSARQGWAFF. In nucleotides, the CDR3 is TGTGCCAGCAGCGCACGACAGGGTTGGGCTTTCTTT.

A few counts support this clone. V is TRBV5-8 and J is TRBJ1-3; no firm D call. Germline V gives CDR1 SGHTS, CDR2 YDEGEE. Trimming shortened V by 4 bases and J by 0 bases, and 11 bases separated the two germline ends. The length of the CDR3 is 15 residues. For the CDR3, the DNA is TGTGCCAGCAGCCTCGAGGTTACCTCTGGAAACACCATATATTTT. It codes for CASSLEVTSGNTIYF. The full variable domain, in which reference TRBV5-8 and TRBJ1-3 provide the parts outside the CDR3, is EAGVTQSPTHLIKTRGQQATLRCSPISGHTSVYWYQQALGLGLQFLLWYDEGEERNRGNFPPRFSGRQFPNYSSELNVNALELEDSALYLCASSLEVTSGNTIYFGEGSWLTVV.

There are a few counts of this clone. The chain links TRBV5-4 to TRBJ1-2, with 9 bases aligning to TRBD1. This CDR3 is built from 13 residues. The V gene end was trimmed by 3 bases and the J gene end by 8 bases; junction bases not matched to a gene: 5. The germline gives CDR1 SGHNT, CDR2 YYREEE (reference sequence). The CDR3 coding sequence is TGTGCCAGCAGCTGGGACAGGGCCTCAGGCTACACCTTC. Its translation: CASSWDRASGYTF.

This chain links TRBV19 with TRBJ1-1, with D tentatively TRBD1 (6 bases). Germline V gives CDR1 LNHDA, CDR2 SQIVND (reference sequence). Trimming removed 5 bases at V and 1 base at J, with 11 bases between. CDR3 length equals 14 residues. CDR3 region: CASSQQGQNTEAFF. CDR3 nucleotides: TGTGCCAGTAGTCAACAGGGCCAGAACACTGAAGCTTTCTTT.

The chain joins TRBV10-3 to TRBJ1-3; unclear D gene. This CDR3 comprises 15 residues. Germline loops: CDR1 ENHRY, CDR2 SYGVKD. With 8 bases removed from V and 0 bases from J, the gap between germline ends came to 14 bases. The CDR3 DNA reads as TGTGCCATCGCGGGTGGACCGTTCTCTGGAAACACCATATATTTT. Protein: CAIAGGPFSGNTIYF.

This chain connects TRBV5-6 to TRBJ2-5, with TRBD2 matching over 7 bases. CDR3 length equals 13 residues. J lost 4 bases, V lost 1 base, and 1 base had no gene match. The V gene's germline CDR1 is SGHDT and CDR2 YYEEEE. The CDR3 DNA is TGTGCCAGCAGCTTGCCGGGAGGAGAGACCCAGTACTTC. Its protein is CASSLPGGETQYF.

The rearrangement uses TRBV5-1 and TRBJ2-1; a possible D gene is TRBD2 (7 bases). The germline CDR1 and CDR2 sequences are SGHRS and YFSETQ. The ends were cut back, 0 bases at V and 4 bases at J, with 14 bases in the middle. This CDR3 comprises 16 residues. As DNA, the CDR3 is TGCGCCAGCAGCTTGGATTGGGGGGGCGCTTACAATGAGCAGTTCTTC. Its protein is CASSLDWGGAYNEQFF.

The chain combines TRBV6-5 with TRBJ1-1; TRBD1 is a possible D gene (5 bases). Trimming cost V 11 bases and J 1 base, with 8 bases left between them. The germline V gene encodes CDR1 MNHEY and CDR2 SVGAGI. CDR3 size: 11 residues. DNA of the CDR3: TGTGCCGTGGGGGGGAACACTGAAGCTTTCTTT. This gives the protein CAVGGNTEAFF.